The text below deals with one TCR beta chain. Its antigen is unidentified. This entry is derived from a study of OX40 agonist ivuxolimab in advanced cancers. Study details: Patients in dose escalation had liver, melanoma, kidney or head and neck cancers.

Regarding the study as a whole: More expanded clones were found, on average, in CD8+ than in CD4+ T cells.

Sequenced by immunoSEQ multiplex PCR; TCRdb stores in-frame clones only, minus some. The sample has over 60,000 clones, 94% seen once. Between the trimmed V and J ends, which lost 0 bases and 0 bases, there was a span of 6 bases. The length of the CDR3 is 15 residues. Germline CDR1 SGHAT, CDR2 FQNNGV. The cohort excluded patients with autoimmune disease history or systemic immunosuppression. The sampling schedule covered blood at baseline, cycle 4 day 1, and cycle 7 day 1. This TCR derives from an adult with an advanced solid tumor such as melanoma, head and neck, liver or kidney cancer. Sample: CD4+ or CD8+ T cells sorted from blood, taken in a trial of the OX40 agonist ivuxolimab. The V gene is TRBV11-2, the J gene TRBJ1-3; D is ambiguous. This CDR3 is CASSLEWNSGNTIYF. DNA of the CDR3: TGTGCCAGCAGCTTAGAGTGGAACTCTGGAAACACCATATATTTT.